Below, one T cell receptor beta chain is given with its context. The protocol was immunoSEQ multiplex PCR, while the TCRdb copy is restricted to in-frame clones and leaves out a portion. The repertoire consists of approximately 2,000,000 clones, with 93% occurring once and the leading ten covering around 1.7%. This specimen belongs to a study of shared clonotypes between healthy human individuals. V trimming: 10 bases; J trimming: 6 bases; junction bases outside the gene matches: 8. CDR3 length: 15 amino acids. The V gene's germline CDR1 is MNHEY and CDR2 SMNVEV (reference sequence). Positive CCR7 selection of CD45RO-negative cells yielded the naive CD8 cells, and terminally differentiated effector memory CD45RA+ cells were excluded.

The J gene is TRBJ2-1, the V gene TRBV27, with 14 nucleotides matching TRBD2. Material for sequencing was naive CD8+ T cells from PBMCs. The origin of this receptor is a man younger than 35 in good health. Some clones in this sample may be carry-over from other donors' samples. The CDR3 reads CATIPGTSGSNEQFF. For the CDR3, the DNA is TGTGCCACCATACCCGGGACTAGCGGGAGCAATGAGCAGTTCTTC.